This TCR beta chain comes out of a study of blood T cell repertoires in COVID-19. Assay used: immunoSEQ multiplex PCR; TCRdb lists only in-frame clones, some missing. The sample carries about 220,000 clones, 82% recorded once. There are 13 residues in the CDR3. V gave up 5 bases and J gave up 1 base, with 8 bases separating them. Per the germline V gene, CDR1 is SGHAT and CDR2 is FQNNGV. Sequencing was performed on PBMCs or T cells enriched from blood (not recorded which). The origin of this receptor is a woman aged 60-75 years who had recovered from COVID-19. The rearrangement uses TRBV11-2 and TRBJ1-1, with D uncertain. DNA of the CDR3: TGTGCCAGCAGCCCAAGGAGGAACACTGAAGCTTTCTTT. Amino acid sequence: CASSPRRNTEAFF.